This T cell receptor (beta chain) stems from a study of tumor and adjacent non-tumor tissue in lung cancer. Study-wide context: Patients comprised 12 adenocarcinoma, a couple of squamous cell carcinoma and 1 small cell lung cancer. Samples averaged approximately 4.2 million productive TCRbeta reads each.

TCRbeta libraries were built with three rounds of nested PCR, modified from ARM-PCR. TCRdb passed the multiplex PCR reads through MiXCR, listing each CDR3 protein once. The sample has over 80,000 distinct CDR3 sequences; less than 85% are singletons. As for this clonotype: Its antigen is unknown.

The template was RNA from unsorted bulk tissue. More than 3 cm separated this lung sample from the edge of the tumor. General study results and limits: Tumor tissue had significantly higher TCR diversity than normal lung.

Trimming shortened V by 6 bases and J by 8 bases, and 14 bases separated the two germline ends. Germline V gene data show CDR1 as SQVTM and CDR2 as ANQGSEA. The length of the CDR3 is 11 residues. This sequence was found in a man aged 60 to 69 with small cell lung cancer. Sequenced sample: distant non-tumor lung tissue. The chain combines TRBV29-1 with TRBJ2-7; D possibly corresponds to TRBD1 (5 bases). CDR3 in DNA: TGCAGCGTCCCGACCTCGGACAAGCAGTACTTC. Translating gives CSVPTSDKQYF.